This entry is about one TCR beta chain. Its antigen is not known. Trimming pared 8 bases from V and 1 base from J, leaving 11 bases between. This CDR3 spans 13 amino acids. The germline V gene has CDR1 MDHEN and CDR2 SYDVKM. Synthesis of TCR cDNA relied on 5'RACE template switching, which attached a universal primer site and UMIs. In TCRdb, the 5' RACE reads were re-called with MiXCR into one record per CDR3 protein. The table has about 300,000 distinct CDR3 sequences, about 4% seen once. This sample stems from a study of T cells after yellow fever vaccination. Broader study findings: A small share of clonotypes appeared in both CD4 and CD8 compartments. Bulk-population clonotypes that are abundant could appear as contaminants in FACS-sorted repertoires. Secondary responses were weaker yet peaked faster, day 5 versus 15.

V and J are TRBV28 and TRBJ1-1, with unresolved D. The sequencing used PBMCs, collected 5 days after the yellow fever booster vaccination. The TCR originated in a man between 18 and 35 years old who received the YFV17D yellow fever vaccine. CDR3 amino acids: CASWSLPNTEAFF. Here the CDR3 DNA reads TGTGCCAGCTGGAGCTTACCGAACACTGAAGCTTTCTTT.